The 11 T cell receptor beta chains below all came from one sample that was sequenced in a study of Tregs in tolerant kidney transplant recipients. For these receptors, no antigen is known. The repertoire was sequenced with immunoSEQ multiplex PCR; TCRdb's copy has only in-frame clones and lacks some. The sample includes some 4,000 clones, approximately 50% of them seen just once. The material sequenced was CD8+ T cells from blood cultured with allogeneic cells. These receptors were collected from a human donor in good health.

Written as DNA, the CDR3 is TGTGCCAGCAGCTTGGGGGGAGGCTCCTACGAGCAGTACTTC. It is translated as CASSLGGGSYEQYF. The chain couples TRBV5-6 to TRBJ2-7; maybe TRBD2 (6 bases). CDR3 length: 14 residues. Germline V gene sequence: CDR1 SGHDT, CDR2 YYEEEE. V lost 0 bases to trimming and J lost 0 bases, with 7 bases between them. Together with reference TRBV5-6 and TRBJ2-7, the CDR3 gives the full variable domain: DAGVTQSPTHLIKTRGQQVTLRCSPKSGHDTVSWYQQALGQGPQFIFQYYEEEERQRGNFPDRFSGHQFPNYSSELNVNALLLGDSALYLCASSLGGGSYEQYFGPGTRLTVT.

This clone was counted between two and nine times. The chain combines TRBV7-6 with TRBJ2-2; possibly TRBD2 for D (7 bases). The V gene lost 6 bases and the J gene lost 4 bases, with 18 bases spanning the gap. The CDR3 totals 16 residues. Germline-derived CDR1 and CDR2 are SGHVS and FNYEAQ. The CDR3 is CASSFPGGLGTGELFF. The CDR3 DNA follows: TGTGCCAGCAGTTTCCCCGGGGGGCTCGGCACCGGGGAGCTGTTTTTT.

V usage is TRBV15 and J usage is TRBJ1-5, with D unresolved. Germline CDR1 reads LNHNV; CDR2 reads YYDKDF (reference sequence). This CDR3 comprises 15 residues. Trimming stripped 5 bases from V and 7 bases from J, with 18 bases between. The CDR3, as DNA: TGTGCCACCAGCCCGGCGATCCTACACTGGCAGCCCCAGCATTTT. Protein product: CATSPAILHWQPQHF.

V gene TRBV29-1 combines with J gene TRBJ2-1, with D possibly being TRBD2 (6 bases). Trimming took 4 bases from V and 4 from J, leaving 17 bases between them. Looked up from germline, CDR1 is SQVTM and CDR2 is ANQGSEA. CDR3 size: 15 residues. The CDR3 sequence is CSVVGGEAIYNEQFF. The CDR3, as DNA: TGCAGCGTTGTGGGGGGTGAGGCAATTTACAATGAGCAGTTCTTC.

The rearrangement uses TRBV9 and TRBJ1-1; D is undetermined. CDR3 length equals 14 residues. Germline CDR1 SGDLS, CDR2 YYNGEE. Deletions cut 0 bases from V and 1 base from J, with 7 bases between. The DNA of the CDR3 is TGTGCCAGCAGCGTAGTCGAGTGGAACACTGAAGCTTTCTTT. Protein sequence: CASSVVEWNTEAFF.

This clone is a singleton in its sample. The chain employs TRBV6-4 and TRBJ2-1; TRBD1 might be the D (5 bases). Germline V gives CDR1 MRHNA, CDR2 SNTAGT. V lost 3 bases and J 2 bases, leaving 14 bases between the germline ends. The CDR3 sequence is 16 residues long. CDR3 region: CASSETAAWTYNEQFF. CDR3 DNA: TGTGCCAGCAGTGAGACAGCCGCCTGGACCTACAATGAGCAGTTCTTC.

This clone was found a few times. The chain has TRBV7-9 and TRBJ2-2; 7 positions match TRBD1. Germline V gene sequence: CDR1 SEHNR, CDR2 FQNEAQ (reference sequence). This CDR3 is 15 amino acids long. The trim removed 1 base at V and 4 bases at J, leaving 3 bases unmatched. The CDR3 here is CASSLEGQLTGELFF. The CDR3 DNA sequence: TGTGCCAGCAGCTTAGAGGGACAGCTCACCGGGGAGCTGTTTTTT. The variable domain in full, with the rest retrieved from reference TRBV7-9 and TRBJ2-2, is DTGVSQNPRHKITKRGQNVTFRCDPISEHNRLYWYRQTLGQGPEFLTYFQNEAQLEKSRLLSDRFSAERPKGSFSTLEIQRTEQGDSAMYLCASSLEGQLTGELFFGEGSRLTVL.

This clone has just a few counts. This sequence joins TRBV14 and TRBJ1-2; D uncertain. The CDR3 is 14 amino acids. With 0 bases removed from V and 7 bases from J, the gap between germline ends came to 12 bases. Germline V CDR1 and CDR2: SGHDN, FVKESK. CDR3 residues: CASSQDYDGFGYTF. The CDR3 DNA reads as TGTGCCAGCAGCCAAGATTACGACGGGTTTGGCTACACCTTC.

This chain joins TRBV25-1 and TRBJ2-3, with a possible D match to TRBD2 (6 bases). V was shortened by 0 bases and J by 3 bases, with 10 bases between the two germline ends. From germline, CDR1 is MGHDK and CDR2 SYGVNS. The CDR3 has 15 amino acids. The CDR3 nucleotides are TGTGCCAGCAGTGAATACGGCGGGGAGACAGATACGCAGTATTTT. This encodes CASSEYGGETDTQYF.

The CDR3 DNA reads TGTGCCAGCAGCCTAGCGGGAGGAAGCAATGAGCAGTTCTTC. Protein product: CASSLAGGSNEQFF. This chain connects TRBV11-3 to TRBJ2-1, with TRBD2 matching over 11 bases. Trimming at V came to 5 bases and at J to 6 bases, leaving 3 bases not matched to a gene. The CDR3 is 14 residues long. Germline CDR1 and CDR2: SGHNT and YENEEA.

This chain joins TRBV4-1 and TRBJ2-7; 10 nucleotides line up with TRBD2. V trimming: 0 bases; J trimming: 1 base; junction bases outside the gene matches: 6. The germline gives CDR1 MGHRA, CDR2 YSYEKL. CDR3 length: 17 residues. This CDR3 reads CASSQESASGGSYEQYF. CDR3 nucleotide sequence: TGCGCCAGCAGCCAAGAATCGGCTAGCGGGGGTTCCTACGAGCAGTACTTC.